This T cell receptor beta chain was documented in a study of cytomegalovirus exposure and HLA in healthy donors. Findings of the study overall: Being productive about 90% or about 30% of the time was typical of most TCR beta V segments in an earlier analysis. Exclusion applied to some V segments, including TRBV6-2 and TRBV6-3, as they were indistinguishable. A later analysis linked a missense variant in DCLRE1C to the trimming of TCR beta V and J genes.

Germline V gives CDR1 MDHEN, CDR2 SYDVKM. The CDR3 length is 14 residues. V shed 3 bases and J shed 4 bases, with 12 bases lying between them. PCR amplification relied on 60 Vbeta primers (plus 13 Jbeta primers). Libraries were prepared by immunoSEQ multiplex PCR; TCRdb keeps only in-frame clonotypes and omits some of them. This table has some 95,000 clones, roughly 70% appearing once. As regards this clone: Its antigen is undetermined.

Each of the donors was a healthy bone marrow donor. The source is a woman aged 18 to 35 in good health and CMV-seropositive. The sequenced sample was PBMCs. The V call is TRBV28, the J call TRBJ1-1, with TRBD1 as a possible D gene (5 bases). The CDR3 coding sequence is TGTGCCAGCAGTTTGTTGGGGGGTGGCACTGAAGCTTTCTTT. Translation gives CASSLLGGGTEAFF.